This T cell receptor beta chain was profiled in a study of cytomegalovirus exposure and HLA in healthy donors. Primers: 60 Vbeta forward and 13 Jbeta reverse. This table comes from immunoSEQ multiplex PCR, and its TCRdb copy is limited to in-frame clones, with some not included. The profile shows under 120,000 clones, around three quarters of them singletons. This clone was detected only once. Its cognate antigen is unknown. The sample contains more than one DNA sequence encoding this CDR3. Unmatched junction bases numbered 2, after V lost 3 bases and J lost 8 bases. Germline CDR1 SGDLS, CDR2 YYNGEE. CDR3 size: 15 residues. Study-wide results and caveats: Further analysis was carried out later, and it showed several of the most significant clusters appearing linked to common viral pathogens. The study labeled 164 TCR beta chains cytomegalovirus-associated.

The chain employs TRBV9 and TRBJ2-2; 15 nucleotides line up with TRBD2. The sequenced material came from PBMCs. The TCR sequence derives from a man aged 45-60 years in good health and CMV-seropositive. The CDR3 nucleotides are TGTGCCAGCAGCGGGACTAGCGGGGGGGCAGGGGAGCTGTTTTTT. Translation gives CASSGTSGGAGELFF.